The 10 T cell receptor beta chains in this list originate from one sample, sequenced in a study of Tregs in tolerant kidney transplant recipients. The method was immunoSEQ multiplex PCR; TCRdb's version includes in-frame clones alone and lacks a portion of them. This table has approximately 260,000 clones, 80% to 85% appearing once. Sequenced sample: CD4+ T cells from blood. These receptors were obtained from a human donor in good health.

V is TRBV27 and J is TRBJ1-1; D gene ambiguous. CDR1 MNHEY and CDR2 SMNVEV come from the germline V gene (reference sequence). This CDR3 region has 16 residues. Trimming removed 2 bases from V and 2 bases from J, with 15 bases in between. Here the CDR3 DNA reads TGTGCCAGCAGTTTAACCCTCACAAGAGCAAACACTGAAGCTTTCTTT. Protein product: CASSLTLTRANTEAFF.

This rearrangement joins TRBV18 to TRBJ1-2; unclear D gene. Germline CDR1 is KGHSH and CDR2 is LQKENI. Trimming stripped 0 bases from V and 3 bases from J, with 11 bases between. The CDR3 spans 15 residues. Here the CDR3 DNA reads TGTGCCAGCTCACCACCGTTGGGTTTGGACTATGGCTACACCTTC. It is translated as CASSPPLGLDYGYTF.

The chain couples TRBV18 to TRBJ1-1; TRBD1 is a possible D gene (5 bases). Germline V gives CDR1 KGHSH, CDR2 LQKENI. The CDR3 consists of 12 residues. The germline V and J ends were trimmed by 6 bases and 4 bases, with 9 bases remaining between them. The CDR3 DNA is TGTGCCAGCTCGGCCGGGGCCACTGAAGCTTTCTTT. This encodes CASSAGATEAFF.

The V call is TRBV6-5, the J call TRBJ1-2; 8 bases fit TRBD1. J was trimmed by 7 bases and V by 0 bases; bases with no gene match: 10. Germline-derived CDR1 and CDR2 are MNHEY and SVGAGI. The CDR3 runs 16 residues. The CDR3 is CASSYSSGTGRVGYTF. CDR3 coding DNA: TGTGCCAGCAGTTACTCCTCCGGGACAGGACGGGTTGGCTACACCTTC.

The chain joins TRBV5-5 to TRBJ1-2; TRBD1 is a possible D gene (5 bases). The CDR3 runs 14 residues. Trimming pared 4 bases from V and 0 bases from J, leaving 10 bases between. In germline, CDR1 is SGHKS, CDR2 YYEKEE (reference sequence). CDR3 nucleotides: TGTGCCAGCAGCCGGGACGGAGCTAACTATGGCTACACCTTC. Its protein product is CASSRDGANYGYTF.

This chain connects TRBV11-2 to TRBJ2-5; 8 positions agree with TRBD1. CDR3 size: 13 residues. The trim removed 4 bases at V and 9 bases at J, leaving 7 bases unmatched. Germline V gene data show CDR1 as SGHAT and CDR2 as FQNNGV. The chain's CDR3 is CASSSGQGKAQYF. CDR3 in DNA: TGTGCCAGCAGCTCCGGACAGGGAAAGGCCCAGTACTTC.

This clone has only a few counts. This chain uses TRBV25-1 with TRBJ2-7; 9 nucleotides align to TRBD1. Germline V CDR1 and CDR2: MGHDK, SYGVNS. The length of the CDR3 is 16 residues. V shed 6 bases, J shed 5 bases, and the junction held 14 bases outside the gene matches. The CDR3 DNA follows: TGTGCCAGCAGCCCCAGGTGGGGAAACAGGGGGCACGAGCAGTACTTC. Its protein product is CASSPRWGNRGHEQYF.

This rearrangement joins TRBV28 to TRBJ2-3, with TRBD2 matching 11 bases. The V and J ends lost 3 bases and 4 bases, in that order; junction bases with no gene match: 3. The CDR3 runs 15 residues. CDR1 is MDHEN and CDR2 is SYDVKM in the germline V gene. CDR3 sequence: CASSFLAGGADTQYF. The DNA of the CDR3 is TGTGCCAGCAGTTTCCTAGCGGGAGGAGCAGATACGCAGTATTTT.

The V gene is TRBV11-3, the J gene TRBJ2-5, with D possibly called TRBD1 or TRBD2 (6 bases each). Germline CDR1 and CDR2: SGHNT and YENEEA. Trimming took off 4 bases at V and 5 bases at J, with 14 bases between the two ends. The CDR3 contains 14 residues. In DNA form, the CDR3 reads TGTGCCAGCAGCTCAGTACGGGGGCGGGAGACCCAGTACTTC. Protein sequence: CASSSVRGRETQYF.

The V and J genes are TRBV4-1 and TRBJ2-1; 12 nucleotides align to TRBD2. Germline V lookup: CDR1 MGHRA, CDR2 YSYEKL. This CDR3 is built from 20 residues. V shed 4 bases, J shed 5 bases, and the junction held 18 bases outside the gene matches. The CDR3 here is CASSPGRGRASGRDHNEQFF. In DNA, the CDR3 is TGCGCCAGCAGCCCAGGCAGAGGTAGGGCTAGCGGGAGGGATCACAATGAGCAGTTCTTC.